Listed below are T cell receptor beta chains from one sample, sequenced in a study of T cells after yellow fever vaccination. One entry per CDR3 protein, called by TCRdb with MiXCR from the 5' RACE reads. This sample has 500,000 to 700,000 distinct CDR3 sequences, with under 25% found just once. This specimen was PBMCs, taken 15 days after the yellow fever booster vaccination. The receptor source for this set is a man under 40 who received the YFV17D yellow fever vaccine. Both conserved end residues are trimmed from each CDR3.

j_call v_call cdr3_aa
TRBJ2-3 TRBV7-9 ASSLGAGLAGGGTQY
TRBJ2-7 TRBV5-1 ASSLGPEWGEQY
TRBJ2-1 TRBV23-1 ASSPLTGTSGYNEQF
TRBJ2-1 TRBV7-9 ASSFSGLAGDEQF
TRBJ1-1 TRBV7-8 ASSLRWNTEAF
TRBJ2-1 TRBV28 ASRIPQANGEQF
TRBJ2-1 TRBV4-3 ASSQRVNAGGGSEQF
TRBJ2-3 TRBV7-8 ASSSPRVESTDTQY
TRBJ1-4 TRBV25-1 ASSLGRGWDEKLF
TRBJ2-5 TRBV9 ASSAPSGMETQY
TRBJ2-5 TRBV24-1 ATSDPRGDETQY
TRBJ2-5 TRBV5-1 ASSYSSGNFQETQY
TRBJ2-5 TRBV2 ASTFGLAGFQETQY
TRBJ2-3 TRBV10-3 AISSLGVGADTQY
TRBJ2-5 TRBV20-1 SAIASAKETQY
TRBJ2-7 TRBV10-2 ATRDGQLQEQY
TRBJ2-7 TRBV27 ASRPRDRNKYEQY
TRBJ1-1 TRBV5-1 ASSAGWVYTEAF
TRBJ2-7 TRBV5-4 ASSRKGNSLTYEQY
TRBJ1-2 TRBV30 AWSVIQGHYGYT
TRBJ2-7 TRBV21-1 ASSKNFPGLYEQY
TRBJ1-5 TRBV7-8 ASSSLQGYSNQPQH
TRBJ2-5 TRBV19 ASSIPNPGKQETQY
TRBJ2-1 TRBV9 ASSVHPDRAPYNEQF
TRBJ2-7 TRBV24-1 ATSDSRGSLGSEQY
TRBJ2-7 TRBV18 ASSPLEDYEQY
TRBJ1-2 TRBV20-1 SARREGLNT
TRBJ1-2 TRBV5-1 ASSPGQGMEGYT
TRBJ2-3 TRBV28 ASSFGRTDTDTQY
TRBJ2-7 TRBV7-8 ASSPSVWGPSSYEQY
TRBJ1-1 TRBV5-6 ASGDRVFF
TRBJ1-2 TRBV6-1 ASSLTGGADGYT